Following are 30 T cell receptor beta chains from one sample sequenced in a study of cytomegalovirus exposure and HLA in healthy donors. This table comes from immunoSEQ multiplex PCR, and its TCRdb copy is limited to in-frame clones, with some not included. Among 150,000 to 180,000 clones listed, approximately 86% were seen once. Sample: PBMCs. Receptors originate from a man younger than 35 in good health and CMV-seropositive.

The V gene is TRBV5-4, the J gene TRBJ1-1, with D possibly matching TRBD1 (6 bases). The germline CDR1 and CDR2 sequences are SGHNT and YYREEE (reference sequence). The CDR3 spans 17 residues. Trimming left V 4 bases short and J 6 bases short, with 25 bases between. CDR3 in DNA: TGTGCCAGCAGCAATCTAGCCGGGACAACGGACGAGGCTGAAGCTTTCTTT. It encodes CASSNLAGTTDEAEAFF.

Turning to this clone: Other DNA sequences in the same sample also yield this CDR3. The CDR3 is CASSLQGGQPQHF. CDR3 DNA sequence: TGTGCCAGCAGCCTACAGGGGGGTCAGCCCCAGCATTTT. The rearrangement joins TRBV7-3 to TRBJ1-5; 8 positions match TRBD1. Losses at the gene ends were 5 bases for V and 6 bases for J; bases not matched to a gene: 3. From germline, CDR1 is SGHTA and CDR2 FQGTGA. The length of the CDR3 is 13 residues.

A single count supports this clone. The CDR3 region has the DNA TGTGCCAGCAGCGCCGGTCCTCGTAAGCCGGGGGGCTACACCTTC. Translated: CASSAGPRKPGGYTF. The V call is TRBV21-1, the J call TRBJ1-2. TRBV21-1 is deemed a pseudogene. This CDR3 comprises 15 residues.

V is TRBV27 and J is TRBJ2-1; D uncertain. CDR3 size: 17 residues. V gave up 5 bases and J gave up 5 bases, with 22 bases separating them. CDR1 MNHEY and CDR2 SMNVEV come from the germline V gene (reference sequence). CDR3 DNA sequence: TGTGCCAGCAGTCCGATATCCTTTGCACTACCAAACAATGAGCAGTTCTTC. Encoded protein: CASSPISFALPNNEQFF.

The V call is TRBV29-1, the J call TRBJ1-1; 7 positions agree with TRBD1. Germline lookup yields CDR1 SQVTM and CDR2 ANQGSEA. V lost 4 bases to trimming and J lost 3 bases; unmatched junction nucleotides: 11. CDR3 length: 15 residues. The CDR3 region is CSVGFEGAKYTEAFF. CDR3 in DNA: TGCAGCGTTGGATTCGAGGGGGCTAAGTACACTGAAGCTTTCTTT.

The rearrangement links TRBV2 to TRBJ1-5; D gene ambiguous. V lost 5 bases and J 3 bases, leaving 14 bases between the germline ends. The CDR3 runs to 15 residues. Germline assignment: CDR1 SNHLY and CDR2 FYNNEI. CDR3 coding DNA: TGTGCCAGCAGTATCGTCGCCGGTTACAATCAGCCCCAGCATTTT. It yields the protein CASSIVAGYNQPQHF. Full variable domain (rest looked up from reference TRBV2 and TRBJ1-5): EPEVTQTPSHQVTQMGQEVILRCVPISNHLYFYWYRQILGQKVEFLVSFYNNEISEKSEIFDDQFSVERPDGSNFTLKIRSTKLEDSAMYFCASSIVAGYNQPQHFGDGTRLSIL.

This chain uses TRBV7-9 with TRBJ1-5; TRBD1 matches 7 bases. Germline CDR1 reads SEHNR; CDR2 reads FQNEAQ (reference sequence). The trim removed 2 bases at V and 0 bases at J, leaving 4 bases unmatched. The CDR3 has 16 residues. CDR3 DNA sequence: TGTGCCAGCAGCTTAACACAGGGGTATAGCAATCAGCCCCAGCATTTT. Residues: CASSLTQGYSNQPQHF.

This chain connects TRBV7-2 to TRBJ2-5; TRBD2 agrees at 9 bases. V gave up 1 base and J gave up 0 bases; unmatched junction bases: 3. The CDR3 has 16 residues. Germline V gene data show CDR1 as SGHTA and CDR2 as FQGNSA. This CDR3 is CASSLGGLADQETQYF. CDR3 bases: TGTGCCAGCAGCTTAGGGGGACTAGCAGACCAAGAGACCCAGTACTTC.

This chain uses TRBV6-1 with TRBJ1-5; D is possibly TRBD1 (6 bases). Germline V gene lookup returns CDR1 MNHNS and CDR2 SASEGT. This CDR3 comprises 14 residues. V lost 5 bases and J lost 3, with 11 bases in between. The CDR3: CASSTTGINQPQHF. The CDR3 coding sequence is TGTGCCAGCAGTACTACAGGGATCAATCAGCCCCAGCATTTT.

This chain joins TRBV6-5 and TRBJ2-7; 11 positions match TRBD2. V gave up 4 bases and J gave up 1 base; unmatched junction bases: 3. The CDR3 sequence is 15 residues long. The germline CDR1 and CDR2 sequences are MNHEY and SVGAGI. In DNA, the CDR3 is TGTGCCAGCAGTTCGCTAGCGGGGGGTTCCTACGAGCAGTACTTC. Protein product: CASSSLAGGSYEQYF.

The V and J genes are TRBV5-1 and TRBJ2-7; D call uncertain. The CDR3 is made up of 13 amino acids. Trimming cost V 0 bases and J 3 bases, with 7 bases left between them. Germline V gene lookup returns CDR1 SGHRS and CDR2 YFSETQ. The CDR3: CASSLVTGYEQYF. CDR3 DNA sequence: TGCGCCAGCAGCTTGGTAACGGGCTACGAGCAGTACTTC.

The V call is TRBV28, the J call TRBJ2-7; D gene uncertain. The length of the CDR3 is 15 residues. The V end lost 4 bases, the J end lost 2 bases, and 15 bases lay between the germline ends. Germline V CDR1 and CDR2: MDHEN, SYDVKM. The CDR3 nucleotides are TGTGCCAGCAGTTCTCGCGGTAATCGTGCCTACGAGCAGTACTTC. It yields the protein CASSSRGNRAYEQYF.

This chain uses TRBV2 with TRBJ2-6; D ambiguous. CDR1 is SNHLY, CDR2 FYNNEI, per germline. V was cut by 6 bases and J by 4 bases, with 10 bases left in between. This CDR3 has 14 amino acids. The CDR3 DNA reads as TGTGCCAGCAGCCTTTCCTCGGGGGCCAACGTCCTGACTTTC. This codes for CASSLSSGANVLTF.

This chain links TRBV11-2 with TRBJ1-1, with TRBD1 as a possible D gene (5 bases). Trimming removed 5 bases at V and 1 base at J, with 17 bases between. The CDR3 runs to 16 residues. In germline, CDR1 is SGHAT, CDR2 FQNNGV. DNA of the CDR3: TGTGCCAGCAGCGTGGGGCCCAATCAGGAGAACACTGAAGCTTTCTTT. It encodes CASSVGPNQENTEAFF.

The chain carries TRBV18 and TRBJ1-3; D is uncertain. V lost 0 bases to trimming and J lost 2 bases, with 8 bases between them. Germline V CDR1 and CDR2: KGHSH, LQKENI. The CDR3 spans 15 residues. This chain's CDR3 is CASSPPEGAGNTIYF. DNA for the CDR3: TGTGCCAGCTCACCACCGGAGGGTGCTGGAAACACCATATATTTT.

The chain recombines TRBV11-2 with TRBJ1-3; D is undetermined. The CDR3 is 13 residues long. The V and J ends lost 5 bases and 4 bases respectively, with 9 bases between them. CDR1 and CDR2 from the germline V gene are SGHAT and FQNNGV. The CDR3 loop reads CASSPGMGNTIYF. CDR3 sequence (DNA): TGTGCCAGCAGCCCAGGAATGGGAAACACCATATATTTT.

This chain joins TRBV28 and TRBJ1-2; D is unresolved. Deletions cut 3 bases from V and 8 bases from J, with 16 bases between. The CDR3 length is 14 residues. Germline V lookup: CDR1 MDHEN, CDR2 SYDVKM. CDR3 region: CASSLTLLSGGYTF. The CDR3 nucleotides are TGTGCCAGCAGTTTGACCCTCCTCTCGGGGGGCTACACCTTC.

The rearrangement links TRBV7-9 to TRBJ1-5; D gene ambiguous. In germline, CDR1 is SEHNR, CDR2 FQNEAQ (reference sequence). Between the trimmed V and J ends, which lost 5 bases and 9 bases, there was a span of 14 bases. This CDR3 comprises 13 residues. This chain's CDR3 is CASSPMGLGPQHF. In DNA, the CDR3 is TGTGCCAGCAGCCCTATGGGCTTAGGGCCCCAGCATTTT.

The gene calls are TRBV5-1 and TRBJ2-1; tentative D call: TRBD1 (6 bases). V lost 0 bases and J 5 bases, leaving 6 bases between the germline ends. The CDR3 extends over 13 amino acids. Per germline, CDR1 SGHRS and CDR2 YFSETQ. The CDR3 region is CASSLDRDNEQFF. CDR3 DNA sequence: TGCGCCAGCAGCTTGGACAGGGACAATGAGCAGTTCTTC.

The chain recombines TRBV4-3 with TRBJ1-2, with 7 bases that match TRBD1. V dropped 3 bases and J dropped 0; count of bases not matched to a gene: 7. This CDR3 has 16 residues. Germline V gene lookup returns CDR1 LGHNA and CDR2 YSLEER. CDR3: CASSHSHRGTNYGYTF. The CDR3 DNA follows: TGCGCCAGCAGCCACTCCCACAGGGGAACTAACTATGGCTACACCTTC.

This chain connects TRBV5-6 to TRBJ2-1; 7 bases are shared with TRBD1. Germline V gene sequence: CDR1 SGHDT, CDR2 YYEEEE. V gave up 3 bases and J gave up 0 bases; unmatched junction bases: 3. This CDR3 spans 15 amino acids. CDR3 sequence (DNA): TGTGCCAGCAGCTCCGACAGGGTCTCCTACAATGAGCAGTTCTTC. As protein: CASSSDRVSYNEQFF.

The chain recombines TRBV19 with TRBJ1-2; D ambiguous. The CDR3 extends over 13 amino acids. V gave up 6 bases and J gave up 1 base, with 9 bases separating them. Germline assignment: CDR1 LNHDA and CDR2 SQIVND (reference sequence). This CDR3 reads CASSGGVNYGYTF. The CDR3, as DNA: TGTGCCAGTAGCGGCGGAGTTAACTATGGCTACACCTTC.

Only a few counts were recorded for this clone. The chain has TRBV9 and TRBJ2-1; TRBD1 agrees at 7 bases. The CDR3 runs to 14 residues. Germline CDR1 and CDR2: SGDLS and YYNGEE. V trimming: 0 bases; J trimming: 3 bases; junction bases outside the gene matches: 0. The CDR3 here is CASSVGQGYNEQFF. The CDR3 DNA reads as TGTGCCAGCAGCGTAGGACAGGGCTACAATGAGCAGTTCTTC.

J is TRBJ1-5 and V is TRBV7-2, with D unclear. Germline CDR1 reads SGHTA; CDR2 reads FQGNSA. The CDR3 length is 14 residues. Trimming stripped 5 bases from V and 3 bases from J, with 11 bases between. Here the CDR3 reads CASSANSFNQPQHF. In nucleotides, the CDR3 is TGTGCCAGCAGCGCCAACAGTTTCAATCAGCCCCAGCATTTT.

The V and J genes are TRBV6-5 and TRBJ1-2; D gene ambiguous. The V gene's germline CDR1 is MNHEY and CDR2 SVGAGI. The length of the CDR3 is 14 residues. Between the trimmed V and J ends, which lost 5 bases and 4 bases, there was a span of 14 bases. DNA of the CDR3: TGTGCCAGCAGTCCCAATGCCCGCGTCTATGGCTACACCTTC. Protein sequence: CASSPNARVYGYTF.

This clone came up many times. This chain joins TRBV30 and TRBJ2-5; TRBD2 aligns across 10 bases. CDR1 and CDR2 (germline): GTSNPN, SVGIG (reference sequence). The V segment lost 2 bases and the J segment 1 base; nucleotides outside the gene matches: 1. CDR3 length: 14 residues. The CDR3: CAWSQREGQETQYF. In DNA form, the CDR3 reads TGTGCCTGGAGTCAGCGGGAGGGCCAAGAGACCCAGTACTTC.

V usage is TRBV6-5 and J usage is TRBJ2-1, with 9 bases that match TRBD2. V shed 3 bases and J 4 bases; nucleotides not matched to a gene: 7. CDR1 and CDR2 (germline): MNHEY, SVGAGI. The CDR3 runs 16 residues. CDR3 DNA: TGTGCCAGCAGTTATCTCGAGCGGGGGGCATACAATGAGCAGTTCTTC. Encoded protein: CASSYLERGAYNEQFF.

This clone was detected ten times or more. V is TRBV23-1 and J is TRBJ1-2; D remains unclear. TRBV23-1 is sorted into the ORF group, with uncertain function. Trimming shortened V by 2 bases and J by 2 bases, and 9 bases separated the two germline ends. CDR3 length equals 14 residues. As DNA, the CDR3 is TGCGCCAGCAGTCAAAGGACTGAAAACTATGGCTACACCTTC. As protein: CASSQRTENYGYTF.

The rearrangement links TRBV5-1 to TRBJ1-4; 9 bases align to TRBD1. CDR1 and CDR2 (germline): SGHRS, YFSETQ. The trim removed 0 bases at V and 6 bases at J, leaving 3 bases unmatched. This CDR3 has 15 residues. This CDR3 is CASSLEGDRDEKLFF. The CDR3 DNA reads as TGCGCCAGCAGCTTGGAGGGGGACAGGGATGAAAAACTGTTTTTT.

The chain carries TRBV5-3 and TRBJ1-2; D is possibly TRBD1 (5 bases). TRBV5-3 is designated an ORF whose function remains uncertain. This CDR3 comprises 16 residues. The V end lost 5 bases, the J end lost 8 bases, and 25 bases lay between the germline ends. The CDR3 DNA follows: TGTGCCAGAAGGGGACCCGGGAGGATGCCATTGGAGGGCTACACCTTC. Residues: CARRGPGRMPLEGYTF.